The 27 T cell receptor beta chains listed next were all sequenced from one sample in a study of blood T cell repertoires in COVID-19. The repertoire was sequenced with immunoSEQ multiplex PCR; TCRdb's copy has only in-frame clones and lacks some. The repertoire holds 30,000 to 50,000 clones, with approximately 85% as singletons. The sequencing sample was made of peripheral blood. These receptors originate from a man in his fifties or sixties with acute or convalescent COVID-19.

This chain uses TRBV7-2 with TRBJ2-7; D call uncertain. Trimming took off 6 bases at V and 3 bases at J, with 9 bases between the two ends. Germline CDR1 SGHTA, CDR2 FQGNSA. CDR3 length: 12 residues. Here the CDR3 DNA reads TGTGCCAGCAGTAATCTCGGCTACGAGCAGTACTTC. As protein: CASSNLGYEQYF. The complete variable domain, with remaining parts taken from reference TRBV7-2 and TRBJ2-7, reads GAGVSQSPSNKVTEKGKDVELRCDPISGHTALYWYRQSLGQGLEFLIYFQGNSAPDKSGLPSDRFSAERTGGSVSTLTIQRTQQEDSAVYLCASSNLGYEQYFGPGTRLTVT.

CDR3 sequence reads: CASSRGDRAGEQYF. CDR3 in DNA: TGTGCCAGCAGCCGGGGGGACCGGGCCGGCGAGCAGTACTTC. V gene TRBV5-5 combines with J gene TRBJ2-7; 7 bases map to TRBD2. This CDR3 is built from 14 residues. The ends lost 4 bases at V and 6 bases at J; junction bases unmatched: 10. The germline V gene encodes CDR1 SGHKS and CDR2 YYEKEE (reference sequence).

The chain carries TRBV2 and TRBJ1-3; perhaps TRBD1 as D (6 bases). Deletions cut 8 bases from V and 3 bases from J, with 23 bases between. Germline V CDR1 and CDR2: SNHLY, FYNNEI. The CDR3 is 17 residues long. In DNA form, the CDR3 reads TGTGCCAGCGGAGTTTCTGGACAGAGTGGATTTGGAAACACCATATATTTT. This translates into CASGVSGQSGFGNTIYF.

The V call is TRBV18, the J call TRBJ2-3, with D maybe TRBD2 (5 bases). Trimming stripped 4 bases from V and 4 bases from J, with 9 bases between. This CDR3 region has 13 residues. Germline V lookup: CDR1 KGHSH, CDR2 LQKENI. The CDR3 is CASSLELADTQYF. CDR3 coding DNA: TGTGCCAGCTCACTCGAACTAGCAGATACGCAGTATTTT.

The chain combines TRBV28 with TRBJ2-1; D is uncertain. Trimming took 6 bases from V and 9 from J, leaving 9 bases between them. CDR3 length equals 11 residues. CDR1 is MDHEN, CDR2 SYDVKM, per germline. The CDR3 DNA reads as TGTGCCAGCAGCCCGTATATTGAGCAGTTCTTC. Residues: CASSPYIEQFF.

The rearrangement uses TRBV5-1 and TRBJ2-3; 12 bases map to TRBD2. The CDR3 is 15 amino acids. V shed 0 bases, J shed 7 bases, and the junction held 3 bases outside the gene matches. CDR1 is SGHRS and CDR2 is YFSETQ in the germline V gene. The CDR3 loop is CASSLATSGGNTQYF. In DNA form, the CDR3 reads TGCGCCAGCAGCTTGGCCACTAGCGGGGGGAATACGCAGTATTTT.

This rearrangement joins TRBV19 to TRBJ1-3; D perhaps matches TRBD1 (5 bases). Germline values: CDR1 LNHDA, CDR2 SQIVND (reference sequence). The CDR3 covers 11 residues. Between the trimmed V and J ends, which lost 3 bases and 14 bases, there was a span of 11 bases. CDR3 amino acids: CASSIEGQVYF. The CDR3 nucleotides read TGTGCCAGTAGTATCGAAGGACAAGTATATTTT.

The rearrangement uses TRBV27 and TRBJ1-5, with a weak D call TRBD1 (6 bases). The CDR3 has 15 amino acids. CDR1 and CDR2 (germline): MNHEY, SMNVEV (reference sequence). V was trimmed by 2 bases and J by 8 bases, leaving 16 bases between them. CDR3 bases: TGTGCCAGCAGTTTACAGGGGCTTCCTCGGGAGCCCCAGCATTTT. Its translation is CASSLQGLPREPQHF.

This clone has only one observation. The CDR3 DNA sequence: TGTGCCAGCAGTCCCCAGGGCGCGGGAGACACAGATACGCAGTATTTT. It is translated as CASSPQGAGDTDTQYF. The chain joins TRBV28 to TRBJ2-3, with 7 positions matching TRBD2. CDR1 MDHEN and CDR2 SYDVKM come from the germline V gene. This CDR3 contains 16 residues. After removal of 5 bases from V and 2 bases from J, the junction contained 10 bases not matched to a gene.

V is TRBV11-2 and J is TRBJ2-5; possibly TRBD2 for D (6 bases). CDR1 and CDR2 from the germline V gene are SGHAT and FQNNGV. V lost 0 bases and J 3 bases, leaving 8 bases between the germline ends. The CDR3 has 14 residues. The CDR3 loop is CASSLDRGKETQYF. In DNA, the CDR3 is TGTGCCAGCAGCTTAGATCGGGGGAAAGAGACCCAGTACTTC.

The chain joins TRBV7-9 to TRBJ2-1, with 12 bases aligning to TRBD2. Germline V gene sequence: CDR1 SEHNR, CDR2 FQNEAQ (reference sequence). The CDR3 extends over 18 amino acids. Germline trimming cut 5 bases from V and 4 bases from J; bases unmatched to any gene: 12. CDR3 nucleotide sequence: TGTGCCAGCAGCCGGACTAGCGGGGTTTCAGTTATATACAATGAGCAGTTCTTC. It codes for CASSRTSGVSVIYNEQFF.

CDR3 amino acids: CASSLVGLAGVNEQFF. CDR3 in DNA: TGTGCCAGCAGCTTAGTGGGGCTAGCGGGGGTCAATGAGCAGTTCTTC. This rearrangement joins TRBV11-2 to TRBJ2-1, with TRBD2 identical over 10 bases. The CDR3 loop spans 16 amino acids. Germline lookup yields CDR1 SGHAT and CDR2 FQNNGV. V trimming: 1 base; J trimming: 6 bases; junction bases outside the gene matches: 6.

This clone has a handful of counts. The V call is TRBV16, the J call TRBJ2-7, with D possibly being TRBD1 (5 bases). Trimming pared 2 bases from V and 2 bases from J, leaving 13 bases between. The CDR3 sequence is 15 residues long. Germline V gene sequence: CDR1 KGHSY, CDR2 FQNENV. Here the CDR3 reads CASSQARAGTYEQYF. The CDR3 coding sequence is TGTGCCAGCAGCCAAGCCAGGGCCGGTACCTACGAGCAGTACTTC.

CDR3 residues: CASSLGQGDGNEQFF. As DNA, the CDR3 is TGCGCCAGCAGCTTGGGGCAGGGCGATGGCAATGAGCAGTTCTTC. J is TRBJ2-1 and V is TRBV5-1; D may be TRBD1 (5 bases). Germline CDR1 and CDR2: SGHRS and YFSETQ. V shed 0 bases and J shed 6 bases, with 13 bases lying between them. The CDR3 is 15 amino acids.

The V gene is TRBV30, the J gene TRBJ2-2; TRBD1 matches 7 bases. CDR3 length: 13 amino acids. CDR1 is GTSNPN and CDR2 is SVGIG in the germline V gene (reference sequence). Trimming cost V 7 bases and J 2 bases; bases outside gene matches: 4. The CDR3 is CAFYRGNTGELFF. As DNA, the CDR3 is TGTGCCTTCTACAGGGGTAACACCGGGGAGCTGTTTTTT.

The chain joins TRBV5-1 to TRBJ2-2; D perhaps matches TRBD1 (6 bases). This CDR3 is 14 amino acids long. The germline V and J ends were trimmed by 0 bases and 5 bases, with 8 bases remaining between them. CDR1 and CDR2 (germline): SGHRS, YFSETQ. The CDR3 DNA reads TGCGCCAGCAGCTTGGGACAGGATACCGGGGAGCTGTTTTTT. The encoded protein is CASSLGQDTGELFF.

V usage is TRBV7-2 and J usage is TRBJ2-5; the match to TRBD1 covers 9 bases. With V trimmed by 2 bases and J by 7 bases, 20 bases remained unmatched. The CDR3 sequence is 19 residues long. Germline CDR1 SGHTA, CDR2 FQGNSA. The DNA of the CDR3 is TGTGCCAGCAGCTTATTGTCTGGTAGTGGGGACAGGGCCAGCGGGACCCAGTACTTC. Its protein is CASSLLSGSGDRASGTQYF.

V usage is TRBV23-1 and J usage is TRBJ2-2; D is ambiguous. TRBV23-1 qualifies as an ORF whose function is uncertain. V dropped 0 bases and J dropped 0 bases, with 14 bases sitting between them. The CDR3 is 18 residues long. The CDR3 bases are TGCGCCAGCAGTCAATCAGCAGGTCTTCCCTCGAACACCGGGGAGCTGTTTTTT. Translation: CASSQSAGLPSNTGELFF.

The V and J genes are TRBV19 and TRBJ2-1, with 8 bases identical to TRBD2. This CDR3 has 14 residues. Germline V lookup: CDR1 LNHDA, CDR2 SQIVND (reference sequence). V shed 6 bases and J 5 bases; nucleotides not matched to a gene: 6. The CDR3 reads CASRQGLVNNEQFF. CDR3 in DNA: TGTGCCAGTAGACAGGGACTAGTCAACAATGAGCAGTTCTTC.

The chain uses TRBV13 and TRBJ2-2; 10 positions match TRBD1. The CDR3 has 15 amino acids. J gave up 7 bases and V 3 bases, and 5 bases lay outside the gene matches. The germline CDR1 and CDR2 sequences are PRHDT and FYEKMQ (reference sequence). The CDR3 sequence is CASSLGQGYGGELFF. CDR3 DNA sequence: TGTGCCAGCAGCTTGGGACAGGGGTACGGCGGGGAGCTGTTTTTT.

Concerning this clone: Other DNA sequences of this sample code for an identical CDR3. This chain uses TRBV19 with TRBJ1-2; D unresolved. The V gene's germline CDR1 is LNHDA and CDR2 SQIVND (reference sequence). This CDR3 spans 14 amino acids. V lost 6 bases to trimming and J lost 7 bases, with 18 bases between them. Written as DNA, the CDR3 is TGTGCCAGTAGCCGACCAGGCCCCTTGGGTGGCTACACCTTC. This sequence encodes CASSRPGPLGGYTF.

The rearrangement links TRBV15 to TRBJ1-1; D not resolved. The CDR3 runs to 15 residues. From germline, CDR1 is LNHNV and CDR2 YYDKDF (reference sequence). V was cut by 1 base and J by 3 bases, with 12 bases left in between. This CDR3 reads CATSRGFEGYTEAFF. The CDR3 nucleotides read TGTGCCACCAGCAGAGGCTTTGAGGGCTACACTGAAGCTTTCTTT.

V and J are TRBV6-5 and TRBJ2-3; weak D call: TRBD1 (6 bases). With 7 bases removed from V and 4 bases from J, the gap between germline ends came to 18 bases. Germline CDR1 reads MNHEY; CDR2 reads SVGAGI. This CDR3 region has 15 residues. The CDR3 protein is CASTEQGGVPDTQYF. CDR3 nucleotide sequence: TGTGCCAGCACGGAACAGGGTGGCGTCCCAGATACGCAGTATTTT.

The chain recombines TRBV4-3 with TRBJ1-2; D is unclear. Germline V lookup: CDR1 LGHNA, CDR2 YSLEER. V was clipped by 11 bases and J by 4 bases, with 11 bases between them. The CDR3 is 11 residues long. In nucleotides, the CDR3 is TGCGCCGGGGAGGAATCCTATGGCTACACCTTC. Its protein is CAGEESYGYTF.

The chain combines TRBV10-3 with TRBJ1-1; no clear D. Germline loops: CDR1 ENHRY, CDR2 SYGVKD. The ends were cut back, 7 bases at V and 1 base at J, with 10 bases in the middle. The CDR3 length is 13 residues. The CDR3 sequence is CAIKAVSNTEAFF. The CDR3 bases are TGTGCCATCAAAGCGGTCTCGAACACTGAAGCTTTCTTT.

The chain employs TRBV7-9 and TRBJ1-2; D gene ambiguous. Germline CDR1 reads SEHNR; CDR2 reads FQNEAQ (reference sequence). The CDR3 has 14 residues. Trimming removed 5 bases from V and 3 bases from J, with 13 bases in between. The CDR3 nucleotides read TGTGCCAGCAGCAGGGCGGAGTGGGACTATGGCTACACCTTC. It specifies CASSRAEWDYGYTF.

This clone was recorded only once. V is TRBV19 and J is TRBJ1-4, with a tentative D call TRBD1 (5 bases). Between the trimmed V and J ends, which lost 4 bases and 5 bases, there was a span of 14 bases. The germline gives CDR1 LNHDA, CDR2 SQIVND (reference sequence). This CDR3 contains 15 residues. The CDR3 DNA reads as TGTGCCAGTAGTACCAGACAGAAGGCCAATGAAAAACTGTTTTTT. Encoded protein: CASSTRQKANEKLFF.